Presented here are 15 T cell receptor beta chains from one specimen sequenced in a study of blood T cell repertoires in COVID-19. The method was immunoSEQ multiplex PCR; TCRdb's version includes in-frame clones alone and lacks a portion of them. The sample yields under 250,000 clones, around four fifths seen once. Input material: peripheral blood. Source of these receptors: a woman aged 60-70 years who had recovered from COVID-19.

This CDR3 is CASIPGQVSNTGELFF. CDR3 in DNA: TGTGCCAGCATCCCGGGACAGGTCTCGAACACCGGGGAGCTGTTTTTT. This chain links TRBV6-2 or TRBV6-3 with TRBJ2-2, with 8 bases aligning to TRBD1. Unmatched junction bases numbered 7, after V lost 7 bases and J lost 0 bases. Germline-derived CDR1 and CDR2 are MNHEY and SVGEGT. CDR3 length: 16 amino acids.

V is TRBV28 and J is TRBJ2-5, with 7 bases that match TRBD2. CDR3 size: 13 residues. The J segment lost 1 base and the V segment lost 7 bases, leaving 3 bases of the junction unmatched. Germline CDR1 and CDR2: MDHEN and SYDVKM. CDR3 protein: CASNGGGQETQYF. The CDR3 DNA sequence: TGTGCCAGCAACGGCGGGGGCCAAGAGACCCAGTACTTC. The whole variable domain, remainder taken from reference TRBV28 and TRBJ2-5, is DVKVTQSSRYLVKRTGEKVFLECVQDMDHENMFWYRQDPGLGLRLIYFSYDVKMKEKGDIPEGYSVSREKKERFSLILESASTNQTSMYLCASNGGGQETQYFGPGTRLLVL.

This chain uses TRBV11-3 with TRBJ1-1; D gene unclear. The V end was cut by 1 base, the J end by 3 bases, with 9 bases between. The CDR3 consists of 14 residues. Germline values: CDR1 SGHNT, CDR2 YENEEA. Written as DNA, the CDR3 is TGTGCCAGCAGCTTAGGCGGGTTCGACACTGAAGCTTTCTTT. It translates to CASSLGGFDTEAFF.

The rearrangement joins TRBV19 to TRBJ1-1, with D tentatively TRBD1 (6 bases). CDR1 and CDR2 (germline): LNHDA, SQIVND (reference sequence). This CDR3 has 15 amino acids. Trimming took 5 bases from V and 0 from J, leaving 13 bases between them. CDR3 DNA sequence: TGTGCCAGTAGTCTTCACGGACAGCTGAACACTGAAGCTTTCTTT. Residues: CASSLHGQLNTEAFF.

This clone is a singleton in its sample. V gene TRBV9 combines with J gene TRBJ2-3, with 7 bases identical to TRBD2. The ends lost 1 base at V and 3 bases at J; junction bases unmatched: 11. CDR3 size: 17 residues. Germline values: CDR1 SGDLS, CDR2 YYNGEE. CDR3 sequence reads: CASSVQPRGVLTDTQYF. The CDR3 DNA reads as TGTGCCAGCAGCGTACAACCCCGGGGGGTGTTGACAGATACGCAGTATTTT.

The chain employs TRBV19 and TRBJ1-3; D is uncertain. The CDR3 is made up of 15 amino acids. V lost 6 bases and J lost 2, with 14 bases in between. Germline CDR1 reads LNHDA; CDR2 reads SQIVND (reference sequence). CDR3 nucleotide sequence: TGTGCCAGTAGGGTTAAGCCCGATCCTGGAAACACCATATATTTT. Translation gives CASRVKPDPGNTIYF.

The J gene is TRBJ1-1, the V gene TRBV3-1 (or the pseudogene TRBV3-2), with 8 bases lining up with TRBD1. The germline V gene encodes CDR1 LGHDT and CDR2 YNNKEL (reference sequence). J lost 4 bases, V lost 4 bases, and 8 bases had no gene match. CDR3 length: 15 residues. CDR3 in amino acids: CASSRTGGIGTEAFF. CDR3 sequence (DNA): TGTGCCAGCAGCCGAACAGGGGGTATCGGCACTGAAGCTTTCTTT.

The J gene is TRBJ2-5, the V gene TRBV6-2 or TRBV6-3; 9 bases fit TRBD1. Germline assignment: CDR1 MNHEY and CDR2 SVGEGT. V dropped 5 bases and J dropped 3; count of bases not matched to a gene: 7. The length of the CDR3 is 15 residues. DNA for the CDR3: TGTGCCAGCAGTCGACCGGGACAGGGCAAAGAGACCCAGTACTTC. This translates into CASSRPGQGKETQYF.

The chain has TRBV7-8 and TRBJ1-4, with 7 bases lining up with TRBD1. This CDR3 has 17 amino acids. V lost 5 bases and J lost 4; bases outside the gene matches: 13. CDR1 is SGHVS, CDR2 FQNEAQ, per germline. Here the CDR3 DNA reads TGTGCCAGCAGCCTCCTCCCAACGGGACAGATTAATGAAAAACTGTTTTTT. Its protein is CASSLLPTGQINEKLFF.

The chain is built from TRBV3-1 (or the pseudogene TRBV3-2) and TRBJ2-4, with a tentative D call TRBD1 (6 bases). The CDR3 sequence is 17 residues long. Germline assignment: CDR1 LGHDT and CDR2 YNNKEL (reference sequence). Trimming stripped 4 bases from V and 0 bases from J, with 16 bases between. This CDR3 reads CASSPYYRVGAKNIQYF. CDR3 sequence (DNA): TGTGCCAGCAGCCCTTATTACAGGGTGGGAGCCAAAAACATTCAGTACTTC.

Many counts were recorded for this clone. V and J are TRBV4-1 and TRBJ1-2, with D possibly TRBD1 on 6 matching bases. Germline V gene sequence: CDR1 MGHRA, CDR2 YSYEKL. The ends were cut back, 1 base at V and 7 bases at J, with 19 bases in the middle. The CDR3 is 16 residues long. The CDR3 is CASSQAPARGPGGYTF. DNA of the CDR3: TGCGCCAGCAGCCAAGCCCCCGCCAGGGGCCCTGGTGGCTACACCTTC.

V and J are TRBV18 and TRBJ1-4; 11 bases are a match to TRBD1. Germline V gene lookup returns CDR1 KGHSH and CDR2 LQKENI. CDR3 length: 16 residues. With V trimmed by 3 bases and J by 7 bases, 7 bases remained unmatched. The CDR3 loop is CASSPWTGGLFEKLFF. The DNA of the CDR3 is TGTGCCAGCTCACCTTGGACAGGGGGCCTTTTTGAAAAACTGTTTTTT. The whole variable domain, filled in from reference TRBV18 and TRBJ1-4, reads NAGVMQNPRHLVRRRGQEARLRCSPMKGHSHVYWYRQLPEEGLKFMVYLQKENIIDESGMPKERFSAEFPKEGPSILRIQQVVRGDSAAYFCASSPWTGGLFEKLFFGSGTQLSVL.

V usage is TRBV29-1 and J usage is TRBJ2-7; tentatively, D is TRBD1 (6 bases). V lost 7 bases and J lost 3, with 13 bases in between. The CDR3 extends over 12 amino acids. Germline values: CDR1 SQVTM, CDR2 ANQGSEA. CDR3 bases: TGCAGCGGGACAGTTCGGGGCTACGAGCAGTACTTC. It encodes CSGTVRGYEQYF.

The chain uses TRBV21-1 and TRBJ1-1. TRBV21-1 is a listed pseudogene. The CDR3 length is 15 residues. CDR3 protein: CASSPPRCGGHAAFF. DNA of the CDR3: TGTGCCAGCAGCCCCCCCAGGTGTGGAGGGCATGCGGCTTTCTTT.

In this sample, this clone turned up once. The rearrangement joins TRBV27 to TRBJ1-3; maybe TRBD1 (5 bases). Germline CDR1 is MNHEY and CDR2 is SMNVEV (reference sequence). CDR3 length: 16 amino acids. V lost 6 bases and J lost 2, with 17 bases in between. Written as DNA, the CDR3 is TGTGCCAGCAGCCCGGGGCGGGGGATTACTGGAAACACCATATATTTT. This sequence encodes CASSPGRGITGNTIYF.